This TCR beta chain comes out of a study of T-cell reconstitution after alpha-beta-depleted transplantation in children. Study findings and constraints: About two months after transplant, alpha-beta T cells reportedly came from several hundred expanded graft clones. Counts and diversity of T cells one year after transplant came mostly from newly produced T cells. After transplant, high TCRbeta diversity at day 60 in some patients arose from surviving recipient T cells and thymic progenitors.

Unique molecular identifiers were used in preparing the TCRbeta library. TCRdb analysed the PCR reads with MiXCR anew, one entry per CDR3 protein. The profile shows 70,000 to 95,000 distinct CDR3 sequences, about a sixth of them singletons. This clonotype was detected a few times. The target antigen is unknown. The CDR3 sequence is 14 residues long. J lost 2 bases, V lost 4 bases, and 5 bases had no gene match. The receptor was derived from a male patient aged 2-15 years who had a stem cell transplant for acute lymphoblastic leukemia, so the T cells may come from the graft donor. The material sequenced was PBMCs, mostly from graft donor cells, taken 180 days after TCRalphabeta/CD19-depleted stem cell transplant. The rearrangement joins TRBV12-3 or TRBV12-4 to TRBJ2-7; 7 bases fit TRBD1. The CDR3 region has the DNA TGTGCCAGCAGTTCCGGGACAGTGGCCTACGAGCAGTACTTC. The encoded protein is CASSSGTVAYEQYF.